This TCR beta chain was sequenced during a study of radiation and T cells in renal cell carcinoma. Only in-frame clones appear in the TCRdb table, and some are missing; sequencing was by immunoSEQ multiplex PCR. The sample carries 50,000 to 65,000 clones, over 65% recorded once. Time point defined: blood 4 weeks post-SBRT, at nephrectomy. Treatment defined: 15 Gy SBRT to primary tumor, nephrectomy 4 weeks later. After SBRT, blood was collected at 2 and 4 weeks, plus baseline. Germline V gene data show CDR1 as SGHDT and CDR2 as YYEEEE. The CDR3 covers 14 residues. The V end was cut by 3 bases, the J end by 6 bases, with 14 bases between. About this clone itself: Antigen specificity is unknown.

Whole-study results and caveats: In blood, top tumor clones expanded by 2 weeks, shrinking by 4.

V is TRBV5-6 and J is TRBJ2-3; possibly TRBD2 for D (6 bases). Sequenced material: blood, taken from a patient whose treatment included radiotherapy and nephrectomy. This TCR derives from a man between 60 and 75 years old with renal cell carcinoma. The CDR3 loop reads CASSWDRGLDTQYF. The CDR3 nucleotides read TGTGCCAGCAGCTGGGACCGGGGGTTGGATACGCAGTATTTT.